A single sample is the source of the 6 T cell receptor beta chains below, sequenced in a study of patients and donors after allogeneic stem cell transplantation. Each CDR3 protein gets one entry after TCRdb re-called the RT-PCR reads with MiXCR. This repertoire shows 390,000 or so distinct CDR3 sequences, approximately 16% found once; its top ten account for over 6%. Sequencing used blood, either unsorted or a sorted T cell fraction (not recorded which). The receptors were gathered from a human donor who was either an allogeneic HSCT recipient or a stem cell or donor lymphocyte infusion donor (not recorded which). It is not recorded whose cells these are; they may come from a transplant donor.

The V call is TRBV25-1, the J call TRBJ1-2, with unresolved D. Germline lookup yields CDR1 MGHDK and CDR2 SYGVNS. The CDR3 runs to 12 residues. The V end lost 4 bases, the J end lost 8 bases, and 11 bases lay between the germline ends. The CDR3 region has the DNA TGTGCCAGCAGTGGGCGAGGGCAAGGCTACACCTTC. Residues: CASSGRGQGYTF.

In this sample, this clonotype turned up a few times. The chain has TRBV7-9 and TRBJ2-1; no clear D gene. Germline V gene sequence: CDR1 SEHNR, CDR2 FQNEAQ (reference sequence). Trimming left V 3 bases short and J 8 bases short, with 14 bases between. The CDR3 is 14 amino acids. The CDR3 protein is CASSLSHRVHEQFF. For the CDR3, the DNA is TGTGCCAGCAGCTTGAGCCATAGGGTTCATGAGCAGTTCTTC.

This chain connects TRBV24-1 to TRBJ2-2; D possibly corresponds to TRBD1 (6 bases). Germline CDR1 KGHDR, CDR2 SFDVKD. V was clipped by 1 base and J by 2 bases, with 10 bases between them. The CDR3 is made up of 16 amino acids. This CDR3 is CATSDFGQLNTGELFF. CDR3 sequence (DNA): TGTGCCACCAGTGATTTCGGACAGCTAAACACCGGGGAGCTGTTTTTT.

This clonotype was picked up a small number of times. The chain uses TRBV5-1 and TRBJ2-3, with 10 bases aligning to TRBD2. Unmatched junction bases numbered 14, after V lost 4 bases and J lost 6 bases. Germline assignment: CDR1 SGHRS and CDR2 YFSETQ. The length of the CDR3 is 17 residues. CDR3 DNA sequence: TGCGCCAGCAGCCGTTCCCCTAGCGGGAGAGCGGGGGATACGCAGTATTTT. It specifies CASSRSPSGRAGDTQYF. The whole variable domain, filled in from reference TRBV5-1 and TRBJ2-3, reads KAGVTQTPRYLIKTRGQQVTLSCSPISGHRSVSWYQQTPGQGLQFLFEYFSETQRNKGNFPGRFSGRQFSNSRSEMNVSTLELGDSALYLCASSRSPSGRAGDTQYFGPGTRLTVL.

This clonotype occurred a few times. V usage is TRBV5-4 and J usage is TRBJ2-2, with 7 bases fitting TRBD2. The CDR3 has 16 amino acids. Germline V gene lookup returns CDR1 SGHNT and CDR2 YYREEE (reference sequence). After removal of 2 bases from V and 1 base from J, the junction contained 5 bases not matched to a gene. The CDR3 DNA reads as TGTGCCAGCAGCTTTCCGGCGGGAGAGAACACCGGGGAGCTGTTTTTT. It is translated as CASSFPAGENTGELFF.

This clonotype was observed many times. The chain is built from TRBV11-3 and TRBJ2-1; a possible D gene is TRBD1 (5 bases). Deletions cut 3 bases from V and 7 bases from J, with 16 bases between. The length of the CDR3 is 15 residues. Germline V gene sequence: CDR1 SGHNT, CDR2 YENEEA. CDR3 coding DNA: TGTGCCAGCAGCTTGGGCAGGGAAAGGTGGAATGAGCAGTTCTTC. This gives the protein CASSLGRERWNEQFF.